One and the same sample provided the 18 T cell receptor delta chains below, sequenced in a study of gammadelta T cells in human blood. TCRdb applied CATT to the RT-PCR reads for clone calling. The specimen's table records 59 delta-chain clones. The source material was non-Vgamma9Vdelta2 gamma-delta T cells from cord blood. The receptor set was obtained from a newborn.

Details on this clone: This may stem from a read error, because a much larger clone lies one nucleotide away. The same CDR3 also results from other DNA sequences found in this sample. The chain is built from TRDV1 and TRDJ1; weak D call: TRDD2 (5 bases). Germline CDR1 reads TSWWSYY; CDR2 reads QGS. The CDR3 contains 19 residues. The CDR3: CALGEWKSTYVYFPDKLIF. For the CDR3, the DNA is TGTGCTCTTGGGGAATGGAAGTCTACCTACGTTTACTTCCCCGACAAACTCATCTTT.

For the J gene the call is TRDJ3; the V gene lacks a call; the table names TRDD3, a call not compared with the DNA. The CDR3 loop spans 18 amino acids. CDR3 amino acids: CACDTYWGSSWDTRQMFF. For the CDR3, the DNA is TGTGCCTGTGACACCTACTGGGGGAGCTCCTGGGACACCCGACAGATGTTTTTC.

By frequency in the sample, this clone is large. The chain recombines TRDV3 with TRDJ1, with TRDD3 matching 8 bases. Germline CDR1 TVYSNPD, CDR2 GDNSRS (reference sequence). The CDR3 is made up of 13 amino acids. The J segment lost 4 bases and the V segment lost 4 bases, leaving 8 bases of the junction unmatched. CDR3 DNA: TGTGCCTCCGCCGGGTGGGGGATCGATAAACTCATCTTT. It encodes CASAGWGIDKLIF.

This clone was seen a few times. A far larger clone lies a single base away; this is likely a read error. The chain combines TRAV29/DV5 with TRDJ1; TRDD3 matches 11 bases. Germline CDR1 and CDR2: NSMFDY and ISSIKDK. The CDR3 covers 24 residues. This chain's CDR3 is CAASRRGELGWGIREGLYTNKLIF. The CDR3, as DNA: TGTGCAGCAAGCCGTAGGGGGGAACTGGGTTGGGGGATACGCGAAGGTCTTTACACCAATAAACTCATCTTT.

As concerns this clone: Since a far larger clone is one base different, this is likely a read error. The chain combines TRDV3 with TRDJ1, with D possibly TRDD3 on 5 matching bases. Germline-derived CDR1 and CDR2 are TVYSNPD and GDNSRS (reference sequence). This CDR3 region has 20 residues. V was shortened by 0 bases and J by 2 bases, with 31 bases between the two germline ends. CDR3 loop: CAFRLVISRLVDTGTDKLIF. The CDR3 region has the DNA TGTGCCTTTAGACTAGTCATTTCCCGACTGGTGGACACGGGAACCGATAAACTCATCTTT.

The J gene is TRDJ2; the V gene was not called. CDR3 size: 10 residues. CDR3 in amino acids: CSALTAQLFF. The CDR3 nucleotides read TGTAGTGCTTTGACAGCACAACTCTTCTTT.

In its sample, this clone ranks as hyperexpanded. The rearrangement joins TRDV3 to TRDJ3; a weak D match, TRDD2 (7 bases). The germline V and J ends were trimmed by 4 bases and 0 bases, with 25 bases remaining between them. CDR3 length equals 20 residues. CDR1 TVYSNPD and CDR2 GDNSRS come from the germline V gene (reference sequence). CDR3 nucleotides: TGTGCCTACCGTAAGCGGGGGACTTCTTCCTACTCCTGGGACACCCGACAGATGTTTTTC. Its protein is CAYRKRGTSSYSWDTRQMFF.

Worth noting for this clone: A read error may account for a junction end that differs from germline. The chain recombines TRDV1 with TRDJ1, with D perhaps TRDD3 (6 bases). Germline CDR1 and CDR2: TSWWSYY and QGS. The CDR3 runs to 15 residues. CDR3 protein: CSGEMNDEDTDKLIF. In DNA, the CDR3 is TGCTCTGGGGAAATGAATGACGAGGACACCGATAAACTCATCTTT.

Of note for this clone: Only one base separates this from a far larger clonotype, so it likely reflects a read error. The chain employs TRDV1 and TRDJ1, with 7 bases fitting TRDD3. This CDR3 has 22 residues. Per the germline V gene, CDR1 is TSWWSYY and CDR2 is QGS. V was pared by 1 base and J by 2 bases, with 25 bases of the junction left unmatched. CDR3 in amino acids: CALGERSSLDEPTPGDTDKLIF. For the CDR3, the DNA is TGTGCTCTTGGGGAACGTTCCTCCTTGGATGAGCCTACGCCGGGGGATACCGATAAACTCATCTTT.

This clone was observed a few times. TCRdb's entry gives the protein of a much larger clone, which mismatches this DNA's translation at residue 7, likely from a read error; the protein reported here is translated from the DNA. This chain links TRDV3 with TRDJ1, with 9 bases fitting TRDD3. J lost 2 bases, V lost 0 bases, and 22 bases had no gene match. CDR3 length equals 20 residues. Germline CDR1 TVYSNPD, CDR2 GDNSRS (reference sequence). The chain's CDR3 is CAFRLVTSRLGDTGTDKLIF. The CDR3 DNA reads TGTGCCTTTAGACTAGTCACTTCCCGACTGGGGGACACGGGAACCGATAAACTCATCTTT.

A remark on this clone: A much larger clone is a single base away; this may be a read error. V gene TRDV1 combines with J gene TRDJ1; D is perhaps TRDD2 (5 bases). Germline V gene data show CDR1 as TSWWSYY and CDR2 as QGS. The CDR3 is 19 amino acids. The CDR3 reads CALGEWKSTYVYFPDKRIF. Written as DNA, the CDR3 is TGTGCTCTTGGGGAATGGAAGTCTACCTACGTTTACTTCCCCGATAAACGCATCTTT.

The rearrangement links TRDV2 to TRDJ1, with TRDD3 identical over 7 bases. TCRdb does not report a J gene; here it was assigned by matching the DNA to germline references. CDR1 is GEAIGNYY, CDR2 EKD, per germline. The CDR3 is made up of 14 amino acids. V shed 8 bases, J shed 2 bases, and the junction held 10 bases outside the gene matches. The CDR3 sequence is CASEELGRTDKLIF. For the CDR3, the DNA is TGTGCCTCCGAGGAACTGGGGAGGACCGATAAACTCATCTTT.

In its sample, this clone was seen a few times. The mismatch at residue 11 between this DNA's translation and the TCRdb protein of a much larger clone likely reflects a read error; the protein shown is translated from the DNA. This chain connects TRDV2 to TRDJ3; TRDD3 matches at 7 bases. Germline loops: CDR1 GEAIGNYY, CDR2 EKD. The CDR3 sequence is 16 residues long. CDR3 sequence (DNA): TGTGCCTGTGACTGGGGGAGCTCCTGGGACCCCCGACAGATGTTTTTC. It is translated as CACDWGSSWDPRQMFF.

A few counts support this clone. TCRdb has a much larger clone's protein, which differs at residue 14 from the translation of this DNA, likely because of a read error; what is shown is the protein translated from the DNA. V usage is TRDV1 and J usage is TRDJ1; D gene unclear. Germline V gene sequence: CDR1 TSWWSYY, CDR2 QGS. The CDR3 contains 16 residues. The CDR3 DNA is TGTGCTCTTGGGGAAATGAATGACGAGGACACCGATAAACGCATCTTT. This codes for CALGEMNDEDTDKRIF.

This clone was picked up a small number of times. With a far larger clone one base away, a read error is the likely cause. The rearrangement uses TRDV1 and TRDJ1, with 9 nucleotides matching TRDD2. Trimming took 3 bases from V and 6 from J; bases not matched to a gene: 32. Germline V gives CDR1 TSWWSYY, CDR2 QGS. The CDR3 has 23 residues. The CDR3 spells CALGDPAGLPTPNLGRYNNKLIF. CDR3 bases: TGTGCTCTTGGGGATCCCGCGGGCCTTCCTACACCTAATCTTGGGAGATACAACAATAAACTCATCTTT.

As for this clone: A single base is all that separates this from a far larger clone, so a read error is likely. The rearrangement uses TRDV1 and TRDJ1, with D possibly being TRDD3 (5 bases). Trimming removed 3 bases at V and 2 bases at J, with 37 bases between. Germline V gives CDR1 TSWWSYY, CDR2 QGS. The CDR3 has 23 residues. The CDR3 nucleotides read TGTGCTCTTGGGGACGCAGCCGTAAAGGAGGTACTGGTACTTATATCCCTAACCGATAAACTCATCTTT. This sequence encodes CALGDAAVKEVLVLISLTDKLIF.

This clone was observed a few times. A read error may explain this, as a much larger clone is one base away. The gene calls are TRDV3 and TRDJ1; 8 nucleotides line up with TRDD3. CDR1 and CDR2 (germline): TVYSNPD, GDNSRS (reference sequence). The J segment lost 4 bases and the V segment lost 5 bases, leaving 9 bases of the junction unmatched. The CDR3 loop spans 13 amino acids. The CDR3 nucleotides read TGTGCCCCCGCCGGGTGGGGGATCGATAAACTCATCTTT. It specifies CAPAGWGIDKLIF.

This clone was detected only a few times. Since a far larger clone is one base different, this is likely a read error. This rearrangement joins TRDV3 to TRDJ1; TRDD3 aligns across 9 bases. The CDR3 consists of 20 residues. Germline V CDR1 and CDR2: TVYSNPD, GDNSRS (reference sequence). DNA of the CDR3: TGTGCCTTTAGACTAGTCATTTCCCGACTGGGGGACACGGGAACCGATAAATTCATCTTT. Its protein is CAFRLVISRLGDTGTDKFIF.